What follows describes a single T cell receptor (beta chain). This sample stems from a study of OX40 agonist ivuxolimab in advanced cancers. Libraries were prepared by immunoSEQ multiplex PCR; TCRdb keeps only in-frame clonotypes and omits some of them. The data show 20,000 or so clones, about 88% seen once. Germline values: CDR1 SGHDT, CDR2 YYEEEE. The V gene lost 0 bases and the J gene lost 4 bases, with 17 bases spanning the gap. This CDR3 contains 17 residues. This sequence joins TRBV5-6 and TRBJ1-3; D unclear. The sample was CD4+ or CD8+ T cells sorted from blood, taken in a trial of the OX40 agonist ivuxolimab. This TCR was sampled from an adult with an advanced solid tumor such as melanoma, head and neck, liver or kidney cancer. CDR3 amino acids: CASSLVSLAATGNTIYF. The DNA for the CDR3 is TGTGCCAGCAGCTTGGTTAGTTTGGCAGCAACCGGAAACACCATATATTTT.